These T cell receptor beta chains were read from a single sample in a study of blood T cells in healthy people across ages. One entry per CDR3 protein, called by TCRdb with MiXCR from the 5' RACE reads. Found here are about 670,000 distinct CDR3 sequences, roughly 43% of them singletons; the top ten hold about 30%. Sequencing was carried out using blood. These receptors all come from an elderly man in good health. CDR3s include the opening cysteine and the closing phenylalanine or tryptophan. D genes are given only for firm matches. Expanded clones are given a class, and other clones once, few, many or no size at all.

D	V	size	J	DNA	CDR3
.	TRBV7-2	.	TRBJ1-1	TGTGCCAGCACGCTAAAAGGGTTTGGCACTGAAGCTTTCTTT	CASTLKGFGTEAFF
.	TRBV6-6	few	TRBJ2-7	TGTGCCAGCAGAAACTCCCCGGGCCAGGTCTACGAGCAGTACTTC	CASRNSPGQVYEQYF
TRBD1	TRBV3-1	.	TRBJ1-1	TGTGCCAGCAGCCAAGCACCGGGACAGATGAACACTGAAGCTTTCTTT	CASSQAPGQMNTEAFF
TRBD2	TRBV7-6	few	TRBJ2-7	TGTGCCAGCAGCTTAGCGCCGGGACTAGCGGGAGGAAAGGCAAGGGCCTACGAGCAGTACTTC	CASSLAPGLAGGKARAYEQYF
.	TRBV4-2	few	TRBJ1-6	TGTGCCAGCAGCCAAGTCCAGGGTCGTCAAAAATCACCCCTCCACTTT	CASSQVQGRQKSPLHF
TRBD1	TRBV5-1	many	TRBJ2-7	TGTGCCAGCAGCTTAGACAGGGACGAGCAGTACTTC	CASSLDRDEQYF
TRBD2	TRBV20-1	.	TRBJ2-7	TGCAGTGCTAGGGTCCCTAGCGGGGGGGCCGGTTTCTACGAGCAGTACTTC	CSARVPSGGAGFYEQYF
TRBD1	TRBV29-1	.	TRBJ2-7	TGCAGCGCCGGCAGGGGACAGGGGTCCTACGAGCAGTACTTC	CSAGRGQGSYEQYF
.	TRBV11-3	few	TRBJ2-4	TGTGCCAGCAGGACGCCATCGTCGTACTTC	CASRTPSSYF
TRBD2	TRBV20-1	.	TRBJ2-2	TGCAGTGCCTGGGAGGGCACCGGGGAGCTGTTTTTT	CSAWEGTGELFF
TRBD1	TRBV9	.	TRBJ2-5	TGTGCCAGCAGCCCCTCCACGGGGACAGCGCAGTACTTC	CASSPSTGTAQYF
.	TRBV12-3/TRBV12-4	few	TRBJ2-5	TGTGCCAGCAGTCTTCCACCGGGTTTGGATCAAGAGACCCAGTACTTC	CASSLPPGLDQETQYF
.	TRBV4-1	few	TRBJ1-2	TGCGCCAGCAGCCAAGGGCAATGGGACCAATCCTCTCTTGGCTACACCTTC	CASSQGQWDQSSLGYTF
.	TRBV19	.	TRBJ1-2	TGTGCCAGTAGTTTCACCGGTAGGGGCTACACCTTC	CASSFTGRGYTF
.	TRBV4-1	.	TRBJ1-2	TGCGCCAGCAGCCAAGATTTGACAGGACTCTATGGCTACACCTTC	CASSQDLTGLYGYTF
.	TRBV5-1	.	TRBJ2-6	TGCGCCAGCAGCTTGCTCACAGTACTTGGGGCCAACGTCCTGACTTTC	CASSLLTVLGANVLTF
.	TRBV7-8	few	TRBJ2-1	TGTGCCAGCAGCCAAAGGGGCGGTGAGCAGTTCTTC	CASSQRGGEQFF
.	TRBV6-2/TRBV6-3	.	TRBJ2-1	TGTGCCAGCAGAATAAACAGGGTTGGTGAGCAGTTCTTC	CASRINRVGEQFF
.	TRBV7-8	few	TRBJ1-2	TGTGCCAGCAGCGCCTCAGGGACGGTCTTCTATGGCTACACCTTC	CASSASGTVFYGYTF
.	TRBV4-3	.	TRBJ1-6	TGCGCCAGCAGCCAGGGCGGTGGGCAGATATATAATTCACCCCTCCACTTT	CASSQGGGQIYNSPLHF
.	TRBV6-2/TRBV6-3	.	TRBJ2-7	TGTGCCAGCAGCCTCACAACCTACGGGCAGTACTTC	CASSLTTYGQYF
.	TRBV20-1	few	TRBJ2-1	TGCAGTGCTAGAGACCACGGCTCCTACAATGAGCAGTTCTTC	CSARDHGSYNEQFF
.	TRBV4-2	few	TRBJ2-3	TGTGCCAGCAGCCAAGACCAGGGCACAGATACGCAGTATTTT	CASSQDQGTDTQYF
.	TRBV7-8	many	TRBJ1-1	TGTGCCAGCAGCTTAGAGGGTGGGGGCAGAAACACTGAAGCTTTCTTT	CASSLEGGGRNTEAFF
.	TRBV29-1	few	TRBJ2-7	TGCAGCGATAGGCTAAGCGGAGCTTACAATGAGCAGTACTTC	CSDRLSGAYNEQYF
TRBD1	TRBV29-1	few	TRBJ2-7	TGCAGCGTAAACCTCAGGGGGAGCTCCTACGAGCAGTACTTC	CSVNLRGSSYEQYF
TRBD2	TRBV5-1	.	TRBJ2-3	TGCGCCAGCAGCTTGTACGGGACTAGCGGGACTCTCACGGATACGCAGTATTTT	CASSLYGTSGTLTDTQYF
TRBD1	TRBV27	.	TRBJ2-1	TGTGCCAGCAGTTTTACACGGGACAGTCCCTACAATGAGCAGTTCTTC	CASSFTRDSPYNEQFF
.	TRBV7-9	.	TRBJ1-2	TGTGCCAGCAGCTTGGGCAGGGCCTCTAACTATGGCTACACCTTC	CASSLGRASNYGYTF
.	TRBV4-2	.	TRBJ2-5	TGTGCCAGCAGCCGAGTACTAGCAGGCAAAGAGACCCAGTACTTT	CASSRVLAGKETQYF
.	TRBV6-1	.	TRBJ2-7	TGTGCCAGCAGACTTGACGGTGTGGCGGGCCAATCCTACGAGCAGTACTTC	CASRLDGVAGQSYEQYF
.	TRBV20-1	many	TRBJ1-5	TGCAGTGCTCTCATCCGGGACTGGAGCAATCAGCCCCAGCATTTT	CSALIRDWSNQPQHF
TRBD2	TRBV11-2	many	TRBJ2-7	TGTGCCAGCAGCTCCGGACTAGCGGGGAGCTACGAGCAGTACTTC	CASSSGLAGSYEQYF
.	TRBV12-3/TRBV12-4	few	TRBJ2-1	TGTGCCAGCAGTTTCGGAGCAGACCCCAATGAGCAGTTCTTC	CASSFGADPNEQFF
.	TRBV29-1	many	TRBJ1-1	TGCAGCGCGTCAGCTCGCAGGGGCACTGAAGCTTTCTTT	CSASARRGTEAFF
.	TRBV6-2/TRBV6-3	.	TRBJ2-4	TGTGCCAGCACCTCCTTGGGACGGGGTCAGTACTTC	CASTSLGRGQYF
TRBD2	TRBV6-2/TRBV6-3	.	TRBJ2-1	TGTGCCAGCAGCCCCACGGGGGCGGGGGGGTTCAATGAGCAGTTCTTC	CASSPTGAGGFNEQFF
.	TRBV5-6	.	TRBJ2-3	TGTGCCAGCAGCTTCGGGACCCACCTAGATACGCAGTATTTT	CASSFGTHLDTQYF
.	TRBV29-1	.	TRBJ2-5	TGCAGCGTTGTCCCGGGCGGGGAGACCCAGTACTTC	CSVVPGGETQYF
.	TRBV5-1	many	TRBJ2-3	TGCGCCAGCAGCTTGGACAGCGTTGGGGGTACGCAGTATTTT	CASSLDSVGGTQYF
TRBD2	TRBV20-1	.	TRBJ2-7	TGCAGTGCTCAATCCGGGACTAGCGGGAACGAGCAGTACTTC	CSAQSGTSGNEQYF
TRBD2	TRBV10-3	few	TRBJ2-3	TGTGCCATCAGTGGGCAACTAGCGGGAGTCTCAGATACGCAGTATTTT	CAISGQLAGVSDTQYF
.	TRBV5-1	.	TRBJ1-5	TGCGCCAGCAGCCCAGGGACCAATAATCAGCCCCAGCATTTT	CASSPGTNNQPQHF
TRBD1	TRBV7-9	.	TRBJ1-5	TGTGCCAGCAGCTCCCTAGGTGGGACAGGGGTTGGTCAGCCCCAGCATTTT	CASSSLGGTGVGQPQHF
TRBD1	TRBV5-1	.	TRBJ1-4	TGCGCCAGCAGCGCTACAGGGGACCCCAATGAAAAACTGTTTTTT	CASSATGDPNEKLFF
TRBD1	TRBV9	few	TRBJ1-2	TGTGCCAGCAGCGAGACAGGGGCCCTTAACTATGGCTACACCTTC	CASSETGALNYGYTF
.	TRBV30	few	TRBJ2-3	TGTGCCTGGAGTGTACGGGATAGAAGGAAAGATACGCAGTATTTT	CAWSVRDRRKDTQYF
.	TRBV12-3/TRBV12-4	.	TRBJ2-2	TGTGCCAGCACCCCACCGGGACTCCCAACGACAGGGGAGCTGTTTTTT	CASTPPGLPTTGELFF
.	TRBV29-1	few	TRBJ2-7	TGCAGCGTTTGGGTACAGGGCAACGAGCAGTACTTC	CSVWVQGNEQYF
TRBD2	TRBV12-3/TRBV12-4	.	TRBJ2-3	TGTGCCAGCAGACCGACTAGCGAGACAGATACGCAGTATTTT	CASRPTSETDTQYF
.	TRBV29-1	many	TRBJ2-3	TGCAGCGCTCTGGTCCCTCCAGATACGCAGTATTTT	CSALVPPDTQYF
.	TRBV10-3	many	TRBJ2-5	TGTGCCATCATAGGCCTAGCCACGGAGACCCAGTACTTC	CAIIGLATETQYF
TRBD1	TRBV29-1	.	TRBJ2-7	TGCTGCGTCTCTGTGGGACAGGGGGCGCAGGAGCAGTACTTC	CCVSVGQGAQEQYF
.	TRBV7-9	many	TRBJ2-3	TGTGCCAGCAGCTTGACAAGGGATACGCAGTATTTT	CASSLTRDTQYF
TRBD1	TRBV6-1	few	TRBJ1-2	TGTGCCAGCAGCGAGGGACAGCACTATGGCTACACCTTC	CASSEGQHYGYTF
.	TRBV7-6	.	TRBJ1-2	TGTGCCAGCAGCTTAGCGTCAGGACGTCATAACTATGGCTACACCTTC	CASSLASGRHNYGYTF
.	TRBV11-2	.	TRBJ2-5	TGTGCCAGCAGCTTAGAGTCCAGATCCCCCTACAATGAGCAGTACTTC	CASSLESRSPYNEQYF
TRBD1	TRBV24-1	.	TRBJ1-5	TGTGCCACCAGTCCCAGGGGGCAGGTTCAGCCCCAGCATTTT	CATSPRGQVQPQHF